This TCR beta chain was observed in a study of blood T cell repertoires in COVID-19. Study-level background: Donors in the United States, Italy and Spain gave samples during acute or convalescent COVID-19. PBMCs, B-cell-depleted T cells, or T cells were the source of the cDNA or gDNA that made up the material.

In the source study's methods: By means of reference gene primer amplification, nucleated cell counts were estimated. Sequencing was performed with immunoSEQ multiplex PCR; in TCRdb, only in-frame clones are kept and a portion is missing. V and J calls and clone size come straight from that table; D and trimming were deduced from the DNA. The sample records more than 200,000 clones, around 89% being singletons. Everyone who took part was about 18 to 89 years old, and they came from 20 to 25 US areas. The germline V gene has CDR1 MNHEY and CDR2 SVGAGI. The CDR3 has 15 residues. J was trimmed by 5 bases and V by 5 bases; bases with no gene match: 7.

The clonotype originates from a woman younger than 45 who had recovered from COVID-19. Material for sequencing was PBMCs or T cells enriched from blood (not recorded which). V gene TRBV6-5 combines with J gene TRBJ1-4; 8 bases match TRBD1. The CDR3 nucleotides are TGTGCCAGCAGTAATGGACAGGGAAGGAATGAAAAACTGTTTTTT. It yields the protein CASSNGQGRNEKLFF.